A selection of T cell receptor beta chains follows, all from one sample in a study of CD8 T cells in ankylosing spondylitis. Via MiXCR, TCRdb re-called the 5' RACE reads, giving one row per CDR3 protein. The sample consists of just under 350,000 distinct CDR3 sequences, approximately 15% of them appearing once. Sequencing was performed on blood, either unsorted or a sorted T cell fraction (not recorded which). Receptor source: a male donor with ankylosing spondylitis or in good health (not recorded which). The CDR3 runs from the conserved cysteine through the conserved F or W.

j_call: TRBJ2-2; v_call: TRBV30; cdr3_aa: CAWRGQAPNGELFF
j_call: TRBJ1-6; v_call: TRBV7-9; cdr3_aa: CASSLNRMGYSPLHF
j_call: TRBJ1-1; v_call: TRBV20-1; cdr3_aa: CSAPGQGRAEAFF
j_call: TRBJ2-1; v_call: TRBV30; cdr3_aa: CAWRGSGGRNEQFF
j_call: TRBJ2-7; v_call: TRBV3-1; cdr3_aa: CASSQDGQGRSYEQYF
j_call: TRBJ2-3; v_call: TRBV7-9; cdr3_aa: CASSLGAQTSIDTQYF
j_call: TRBJ2-4; v_call: TRBV6-2/TRBV6-3; cdr3_aa: CASRTPTLGKNIQYF
j_call: TRBJ1-1; v_call: TRBV20-1; cdr3_aa: CSAYRGSEAFF
j_call: TRBJ2-3; v_call: TRBV3-1; cdr3_aa: CASSSRRSTDTQYF
j_call: TRBJ2-5; v_call: TRBV6-6; cdr3_aa: CASSYSEGRGRNF
j_call: TRBJ2-3; v_call: TRBV12-3/TRBV12-4; cdr3_aa: CASGTSGGYTQYF
j_call: TRBJ2-3; v_call: TRBV10-3; cdr3_aa: CAIGLAAGDTQYF
j_call: TRBJ2-5; v_call: TRBV5-1; cdr3_aa: CASSVGRASETQYF
j_call: TRBJ2-3; v_call: TRBV20-1; cdr3_aa: CSAPTSRSTDTQYF
j_call: TRBJ1-6; v_call: TRBV5-1; cdr3_aa: CASSARTGGSAPLHF
j_call: TRBJ2-1; v_call: TRBV20-1; cdr3_aa: CSARLKISRLAPYNEQFF
j_call: TRBJ2-1; v_call: TRBV20-1; cdr3_aa: CSADSFAEAGNEQFF
j_call: TRBJ2-1; v_call: TRBV29-1; cdr3_aa: CSVLAGVYNEQFF
j_call: TRBJ2-3; v_call: TRBV6-2/TRBV6-3; cdr3_aa: CASSPPRQGLAVTHSTDTQYF
j_call: TRBJ2-1; v_call: TRBV12-3/TRBV12-4; cdr3_aa: CASSPRGTGAYNEQFF
j_call: TRBJ1-1; v_call: TRBV14; cdr3_aa: CASSHYRGTNTEAFF
j_call: TRBJ1-2; v_call: TRBV14; cdr3_aa: CASSQHESRGYTF
j_call: TRBJ1-2; v_call: TRBV5-6; cdr3_aa: CASCPGLTNYGYTF
j_call: TRBJ2-1; v_call: TRBV12-3/TRBV12-4; cdr3_aa: CASSSPGLAGVNYNEQFF
j_call: TRBJ2-2; v_call: TRBV21-1; cdr3_aa: CASSKVSVGRDNEAGELFF
j_call: TRBJ2-3; v_call: TRBV18; cdr3_aa: CASSPIPLSGGGDTQYF
j_call: TRBJ2-4; v_call: TRBV5-1; cdr3_aa: CASSFSADAKNIQYF
j_call: TRBJ2-1; v_call: TRBV4-2; cdr3_aa: CASSQDPSGYNEQFF
j_call: TRBJ2-7; v_call: TRBV27; cdr3_aa: CASSLRDRVYEQYF
j_call: TRBJ1-1; v_call: TRBV5-8; cdr3_aa: CASSLEGSWKAEAFF
j_call: TRBJ2-3; v_call: TRBV29-1; cdr3_aa: CSVEDPGDTQYF
j_call: TRBJ1-4; v_call: TRBV3-1; cdr3_aa: CASSYPGPNEKLFF
j_call: TRBJ1-1; v_call: TRBV3-1; cdr3_aa: CASSQVGAEAFF
j_call: TRBJ2-3; v_call: TRBV11-3; cdr3_aa: CASSLFPRGLNADTQYF
j_call: TRBJ2-3; v_call: TRBV9; cdr3_aa: CASSSRGSVTDTQYF
j_call: TRBJ2-3; v_call: TRBV7-2; cdr3_aa: CASKADPGWGTQYF
j_call: TRBJ1-1; v_call: TRBV6-4; cdr3_aa: CASSDPDWQVNTEAFF
j_call: TRBJ2-1; v_call: TRBV10-3; cdr3_aa: CAIGRDGYNEQFF
j_call: TRBJ2-4; v_call: TRBV3-1; cdr3_aa: CASSPGGTRENIQYF
j_call: TRBJ2-3; v_call: TRBV7-6; cdr3_aa: CASRSSGAGTSTDTQYF
j_call: TRBJ2-1; v_call: TRBV6-5; cdr3_aa: CASSALGNEQFF
j_call: TRBJ1-4; v_call: TRBV5-1; cdr3_aa: CASSLPDATNEKLFF
j_call: TRBJ1-6; v_call: TRBV7-9; cdr3_aa: CASSSLTANSPLHF
j_call: TRBJ1-1; v_call: TRBV20-1; cdr3_aa: CSASKGGNTEAFF
j_call: TRBJ1-3; v_call: TRBV6-1; cdr3_aa: CASEVPPGNTIYF
j_call: TRBJ1-2; v_call: TRBV5-1; cdr3_aa: CASSSSGDYGYTF
j_call: TRBJ1-1; v_call: TRBV6-5; cdr3_aa: CASSYSPGTGGTEAFF
j_call: TRBJ1-5; v_call: TRBV20-1; cdr3_aa: CSAKKDSSNQPQHF
j_call: TRBJ2-7; v_call: TRBV5-1; cdr3_aa: CASTKSGSSYEQYF
j_call: TRBJ1-3; v_call: TRBV7-9; cdr3_aa: CASSLGDSGNTIYF
j_call: TRBJ1-5; v_call: TRBV5-1; cdr3_aa: CASSLSENQPQHF